This TCR beta chain was identified in a study of regulatory T cells in long-lasting Graves disease. The germline gives CDR1 SGHRS, CDR2 YFSETQ. The CDR3 is 15 residues long. The V and J ends lost 0 bases and 5 bases respectively, with 15 bases between them. This clonotype has more than one count but fewer than ten. TCR beta libraries were built with iRepertoire HTBI primers and Arm-PCR of CDR3 regions. TCRdb re-called the multiplex PCR reads with MiXCR, one entry per CDR3 protein. The table includes roughly 400,000 distinct CDR3 sequences, roughly 20% detected once. The time point was: persistent/refractory GD, antithyroid drugs over 5 years with positive TRAb. The TCR library used RNA extracted from PBMCs.

The sample in question was peripheral blood mononuclear cells (PBMCs), obtained when the disease was refractory, from a patient treated with antithyroid drugs. The chain carries TRBV5-1 and TRBJ2-7; D is perhaps TRBD2 (6 bases). The TCR was taken from a female donor with Graves disease. CDR3 sequence (DNA): TGCGCCAGCAGCTTGGCTCAGGGACTTGCCCACGAGCAGTACTTC. Its protein is CASSLAQGLAHEQYF.